The clone carrying this T cell receptor (beta chain) was seen just once. The data are from a study of blood T cell repertoires in COVID-19. Libraries were prepared by immunoSEQ multiplex PCR; TCRdb keeps only in-frame clonotypes and omits some of them. The sample holds approximately 280,000 clones, 88% seen once. The sequence was obtained from a man aged 18-30 years with active or convalescent COVID-19. Sequencing was performed on peripheral blood.

The chain's CDR3 is CASSPDTLRIPLPDTQYF. As DNA, the CDR3 is TGTGCCAGCAGCCCAGATACATTAAGAATCCCCCTCCCCGATACGCAGTATTTT. The J gene is TRBJ2-3, the V gene TRBV11-2, with D hard to call. Germline V gives CDR1 SGHAT, CDR2 FQNNGV. Trimming shortened V by 5 bases and J by 6 bases, and 27 bases separated the two germline ends. This CDR3 has 18 amino acids.